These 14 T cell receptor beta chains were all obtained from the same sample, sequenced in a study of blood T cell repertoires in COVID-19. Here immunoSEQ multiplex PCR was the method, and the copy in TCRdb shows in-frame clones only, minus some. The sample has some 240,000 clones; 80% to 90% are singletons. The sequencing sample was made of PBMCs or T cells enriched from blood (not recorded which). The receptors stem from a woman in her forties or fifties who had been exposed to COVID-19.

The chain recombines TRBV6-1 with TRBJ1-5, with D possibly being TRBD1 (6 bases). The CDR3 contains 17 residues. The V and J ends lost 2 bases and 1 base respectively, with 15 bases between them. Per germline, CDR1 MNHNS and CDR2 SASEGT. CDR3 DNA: TGTGCCAGCAGTGAATGGGGGGGCAGGGCAAGCAATCAGCCCCAGCATTTT. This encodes CASSEWGGRASNQPQHF.

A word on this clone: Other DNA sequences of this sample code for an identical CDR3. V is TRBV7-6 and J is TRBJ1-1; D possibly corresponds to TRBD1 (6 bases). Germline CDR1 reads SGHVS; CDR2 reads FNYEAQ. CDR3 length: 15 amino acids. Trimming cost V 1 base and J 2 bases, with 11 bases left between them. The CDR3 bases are TGTGCCAGCAGCTTAGGTCAAGGGGGTAACACTGAAGCTTTCTTT. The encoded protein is CASSLGQGGNTEAFF.

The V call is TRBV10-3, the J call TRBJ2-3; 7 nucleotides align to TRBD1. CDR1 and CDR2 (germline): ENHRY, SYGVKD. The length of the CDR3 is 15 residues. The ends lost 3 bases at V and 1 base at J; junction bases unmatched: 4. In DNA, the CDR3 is TGTGCCATCAGTGATCAGGGGGTAGGCACAGATACGCAGTATTTT. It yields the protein CAISDQGVGTDTQYF.

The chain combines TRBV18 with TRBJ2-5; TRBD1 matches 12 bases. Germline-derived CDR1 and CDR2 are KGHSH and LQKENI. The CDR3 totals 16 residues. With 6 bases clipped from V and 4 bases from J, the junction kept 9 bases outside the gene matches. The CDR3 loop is CASSGQGARLGETQYF. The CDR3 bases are TGTGCCAGCTCGGGACAGGGGGCACGTTTAGGAGAGACCCAGTACTTC.

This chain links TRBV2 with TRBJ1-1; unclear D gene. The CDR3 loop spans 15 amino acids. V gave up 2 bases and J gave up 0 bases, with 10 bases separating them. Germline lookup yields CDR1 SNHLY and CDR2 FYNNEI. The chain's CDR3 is CASSEIILLNTEAFF. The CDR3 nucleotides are TGTGCCAGCAGTGAAATTATACTTTTGAACACTGAAGCTTTCTTT.

CDR3 in amino acids: CATSDSRRDGELFF. Written as DNA, the CDR3 is TGTGCCACCAGTGATTCACGGAGAGACGGGGAGCTGTTTTTT. The chain recombines TRBV24-1 with TRBJ2-2; no reliable D call. Germline V CDR1 and CDR2: KGHDR, SFDVKD. This CDR3 region has 14 residues. Trimming cost V 2 bases and J 7 bases, with 10 bases left between them.

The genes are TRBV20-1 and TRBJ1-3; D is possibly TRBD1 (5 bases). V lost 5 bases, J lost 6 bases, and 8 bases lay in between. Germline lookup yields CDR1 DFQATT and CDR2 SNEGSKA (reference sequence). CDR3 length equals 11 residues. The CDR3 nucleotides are TGCAGTGCTTCCAGGGTAAACACCATATATTTT. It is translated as CSASRVNTIYF.

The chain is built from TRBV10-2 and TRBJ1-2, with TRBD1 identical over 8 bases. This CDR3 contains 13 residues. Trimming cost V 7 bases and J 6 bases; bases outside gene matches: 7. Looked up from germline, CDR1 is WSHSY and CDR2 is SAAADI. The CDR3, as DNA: TGCGCCAGCACTCAGACAGGGGATGATGGCTACACCTTC. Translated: CASTQTGDDGYTF.

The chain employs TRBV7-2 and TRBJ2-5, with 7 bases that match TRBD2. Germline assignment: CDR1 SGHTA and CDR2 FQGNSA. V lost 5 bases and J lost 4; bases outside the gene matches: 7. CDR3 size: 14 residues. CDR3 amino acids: CASSRETSAETQYF. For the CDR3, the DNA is TGTGCCAGCAGCCGCGAAACTAGCGCAGAGACCCAGTACTTC.

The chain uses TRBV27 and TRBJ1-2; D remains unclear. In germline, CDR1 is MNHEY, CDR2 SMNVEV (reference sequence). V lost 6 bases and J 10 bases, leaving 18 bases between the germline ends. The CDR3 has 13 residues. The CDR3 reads CASSPITGSDYTF. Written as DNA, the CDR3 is TGTGCCAGCAGCCCTATCACGGGGTCGGACTACACCTTC.

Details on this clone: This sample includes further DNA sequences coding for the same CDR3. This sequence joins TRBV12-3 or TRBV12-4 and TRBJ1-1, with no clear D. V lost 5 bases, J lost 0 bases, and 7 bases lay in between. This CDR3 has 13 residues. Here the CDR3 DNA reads TGTGCCAGCAGTCCCCTCTTGAACACTGAAGCTTTCTTT. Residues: CASSPLLNTEAFF.

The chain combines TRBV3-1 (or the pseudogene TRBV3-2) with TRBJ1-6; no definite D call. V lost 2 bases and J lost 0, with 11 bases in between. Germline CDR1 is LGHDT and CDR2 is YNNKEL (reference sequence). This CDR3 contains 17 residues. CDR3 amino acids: CASSQFLGSSYNSPLHF. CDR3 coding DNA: TGTGCCAGCAGCCAATTTCTTGGGAGCTCCTATAATTCACCCCTCCACTTT.

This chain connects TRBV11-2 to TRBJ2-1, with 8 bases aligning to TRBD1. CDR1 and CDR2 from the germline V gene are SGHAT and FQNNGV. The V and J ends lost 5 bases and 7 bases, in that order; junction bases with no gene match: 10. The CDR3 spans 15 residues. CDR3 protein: CASSQAGTGENEQFF. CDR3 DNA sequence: TGTGCCAGCAGCCAAGCCGGGACAGGAGAGAATGAGCAGTTCTTC.

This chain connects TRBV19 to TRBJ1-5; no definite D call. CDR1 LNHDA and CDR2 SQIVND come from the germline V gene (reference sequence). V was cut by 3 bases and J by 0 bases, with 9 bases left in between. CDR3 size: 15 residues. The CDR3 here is CASSMSVVSNQPQHF. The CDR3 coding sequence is TGTGCCAGTAGTATGAGTGTGGTTAGCAATCAGCCCCAGCATTTT.